This T cell receptor (beta chain) was documented in a study of T cell repertoires in cytomegalovirus infection. About the research overall: It was recently identified HLA-C-restricted and well-studied HLA-B-restricted CMV epitopes that the study used. Signatures in public TCR beta sequences pointed to both CMV infection and matching HLA type.

In TCRdb, the reads were re-called with MiXCR into one record per CDR3 protein. The sample includes fewer than 900,000 distinct CDR3 sequences, almost 30% of them seen just once. CDR1 is SGHTA, CDR2 FQGNSA, per germline. This CDR3 spans 13 amino acids. The V gene lost 2 bases and the J gene lost 2 bases, with 7 bases spanning the gap. Findings of the study overall: Predominance within the ex vivo response was attributable to HLA-C-restricted CMV-specific TCR beta clonotypes.

This clonotype was detected ten times or more. Its antigen remains unknown. The chain joins TRBV7-2 to TRBJ2-7; no firm D call. The sample consisted of cultured CD8+ T cells from PBMCs, taken from culture after CMV antigen stimulation. The clonotype originates from a human donor in good health (CMV status not recorded). Some clones in this sample may be carry-over from other donors' samples. CDR3 DNA sequence: TGTGCCAGCAGCTTAATGGATACCTACGAGCAGTACTTC. This gives the protein CASSLMDTYEQYF.